The source of this T cell receptor (beta chain) is a study of T cells in Graves' hyperthyroidism and ophthalmopathy. Overall study: The authors collected peripheral blood at initial diagnosis, before any treatment. Overall study findings and caveats: Most expanded thyroid clonotypes above 0.001 recurred in blood. Separation of ophthalmopathy from stable hyperthyroidism was achieved by a 13 V-J model.

Not enrolled were patients with uncontrolled infection, other autoimmune disease, pregnancy or lactation. TCR beta CDR3 region amplification was performed from RNA transcripts. The HTBI primer set drove a first-round RT-PCR of the TCR CDR3. TCRdb re-called the multiplex PCR reads with MiXCR, one entry per CDR3 protein. The repertoire has some 770,000 distinct CDR3 sequences, around 15% of them found once; the top ten carry approximately 8%. CDR1 MNHNS and CDR2 SASEGT come from the germline V gene. The CDR3 contains 15 residues. Trimming removed 6 bases from V and 5 bases from J, with 20 bases in between. A note on this clonotype: Antigen specificity is unknown.

Sequencing was done on a sample of blood. This clonotype was sampled from a man younger than 30 with Graves' hyperthyroidism. This chain links TRBV6-1 with TRBJ2-7; either TRBD1 or TRBD2 may fit D (6 bases each). This chain's CDR3 is CASRRGGGGINEQYF. CDR3 sequence (DNA): TGTGCCAGCAGGAGGGGCGGAGGGGGAATCAACGAGCAGTACTTC.